This T cell receptor beta chain originates from a study of T-cell memory formation after mild COVID-19. This clonotype was counted at least ten times. Each CDR3 protein gets one entry after TCRdb re-called the 5' RACE reads with MiXCR. Among about 350,000 distinct CDR3 sequences listed, approximately 22% were seen once. Trimming took off 5 bases at V and 8 bases at J, with 10 bases between the two ends. Germline CDR1 and CDR2: SGHVS and FQNEAQ. CDR3 size: 12 residues. V is TRBV7-8 and J is TRBJ2-1; D is undetermined. The specimen sequenced was PBMCs or a T cell subset sorted from them (not recorded which). This clonotype originated in a man aged 18-30 years who had mild COVID-19 (a few samples of this study predate the infection). Cell type and time point are not known. The CDR3 DNA is TGTGCCAGCAGCCCGGTTCAGTATGAGCAGTTCTTC. Protein: CASSPVQYEQFF.